The 13 T cell receptor beta chains reported below all come from one sample, sequenced in a study of early T cells in non-severe SARS-CoV-2 infection. Each CDR3 protein gets one entry after TCRdb re-called the 5' RACE reads with MiXCR. Of 97,000 or so distinct CDR3 sequences in the sample, about an eighth were seen once. The sample comprised whole blood. These receptors were collected from an adult who was a healthcare worker with PCR-confirmed SARS-CoV-2 infection or an uninfected control (not recorded which).

There are many counts of this clonotype. The chain uses TRBV13 and TRBJ1-3; D call uncertain. V dropped 6 bases and J dropped 1 base, with 1 base sitting between them. Germline V gives CDR1 PRHDT, CDR2 FYEKMQ (reference sequence). The CDR3 has 11 residues. The CDR3 loop reads CASSSGNTIYF. In nucleotides, the CDR3 is TGTGCCAGCAGTTCTGGAAACACCATATATTTT.

There are a few counts of this clonotype. This chain connects TRBV7-2 to TRBJ2-1, with TRBD1 as a possible D gene (5 bases). The CDR3 has 15 residues. Deletions cut 5 bases from V and 3 bases from J, with 14 bases between. The germline V gene has CDR1 SGHTA and CDR2 FQGNSA. The CDR3 protein is CASSPLVGDYNEQFF. In DNA, the CDR3 is TGTGCCAGCAGCCCCCTGGTAGGGGACTACAATGAGCAGTTCTTC.

This clonotype has a count of ten or more. This chain uses TRBV6-5 with TRBJ1-6; D unclear. Germline assignment: CDR1 MNHEY and CDR2 SVGAGI. This CDR3 is built from 14 residues. The germline V and J ends were trimmed by 5 bases and 7 bases, with 12 bases remaining between them. CDR3 sequence reads: CASSAGILNSPLHF. DNA of the CDR3: TGTGCCAGCAGTGCTGGGATTCTCAATTCACCCCTCCACTTT.

This clonotype was counted many times. This sequence joins TRBV12-3 or TRBV12-4 and TRBJ2-7; TRBD1 matches at 8 bases. This CDR3 comprises 14 residues. V trimming: 9 bases; J trimming: 6 bases; junction bases outside the gene matches: 13. The CDR3, as DNA: TGTGCCAGTACAGAGACAGGGGCCGGCGTCGAGCAGTACTTC. It translates to CASTETGAGVEQYF.

This clonotype appeared many times. V usage is TRBV5-1 and J usage is TRBJ2-7; no firm D call. V gave up 5 bases and J gave up 6 bases, with 12 bases separating them. CDR3 length: 12 residues. Per germline, CDR1 SGHRS and CDR2 YFSETQ. CDR3 amino acids: CASRSEAGEQYF. CDR3 coding DNA: TGCGCCAGCAGAAGTGAAGCCGGCGAGCAGTACTTC.

This clonotype was counted many times. The chain couples TRBV2 to TRBJ2-3; no firm D call. Trimming removed 4 bases from V and 5 bases from J, with 10 bases in between. CDR1 SNHLY and CDR2 FYNNEI come from the germline V gene. The CDR3 length is 13 residues. CDR3 nucleotides: TGTGCCAGCAGTGTATCCCAGGTAGATACGCAGTATTTT. Translated, it gives CASSVSQVDTQYF.

This clonotype was seen a handful of times. The J gene is TRBJ2-2, the V gene TRBV15; D ambiguous. The germline V gene encodes CDR1 LNHNV and CDR2 YYDKDF (reference sequence). The CDR3 is made up of 12 amino acids. Trimming left V 4 bases short and J 3 bases short, with 3 bases between. This CDR3 reads CATSIYTGELFF. The CDR3 nucleotides read TGTGCCACCAGCATCTACACCGGGGAGCTGTTTTTT.

The chain links TRBV2 to TRBJ2-4; tentatively, D is TRBD1 (5 bases). The CDR3 is made up of 15 amino acids. Germline CDR1 SNHLY, CDR2 FYNNEI. The V end lost 3 bases, the J end lost 3 bases, and 12 bases lay between the germline ends. The CDR3 protein is CASSEQGFIKNIQYF. The CDR3 bases are TGTGCCAGCAGTGAGCAGGGATTTATCAAAAACATTCAGTACTTC. The entire variable domain, with the rest obtained from reference TRBV2 and TRBJ2-4, is as follows: EPEVTQTPSHQVTQMGQEVILRCVPISNHLYFYWYRQILGQKVEFLVSFYNNEISEKSEIFDDQFSVERPDGSNFTLKIRSTKLEDSAMYFCASSEQGFIKNIQYFGAGTRLSVL.

At least ten counts were recorded for this clonotype. The chain carries TRBV7-9 and TRBJ2-7; D gene unclear. This CDR3 has 12 residues. V gave up 4 bases and J gave up 3 bases, with 7 bases separating them. CDR1 is SEHNR, CDR2 FQNEAQ, per germline (reference sequence). The DNA for the CDR3 is TGTGCCAGCAGCTCGGAGCTCTACGAGCAGTACTTC. It yields the protein CASSSELYEQYF.

The table lists this clonotype with a few counts. The J gene is TRBJ1-5, the V gene TRBV28; D ambiguous. V was trimmed by 4 bases and J by 0 bases, leaving 7 bases between them. CDR1 and CDR2 (germline): MDHEN, SYDVKM. CDR3 length: 14 residues. The CDR3 loop reads CASSSQSSNQPQHF. In nucleotides, the CDR3 is TGTGCCAGCAGTTCGCAGAGTAGCAATCAGCCCCAGCATTTT.

The V call is TRBV3-1, the J call TRBJ1-2; D is possibly TRBD1 (5 bases). CDR3 size: 12 residues. Between the trimmed V and J ends, which lost 0 bases and 8 bases, there was a span of 7 bases. In germline, CDR1 is LGHDT, CDR2 YNNKEL (reference sequence). CDR3 sequence: CASSQEQAGYTF. The CDR3 nucleotides are TGTGCCAGCAGCCAAGAACAGGCCGGCTACACCTTC.

This clonotype was seen many times. This chain connects TRBV11-2 to TRBJ2-7, with a weak D call TRBD1 (5 bases). CDR1 SGHAT and CDR2 FQNNGV come from the germline V gene. CDR3 length: 13 amino acids. With 7 bases removed from V and 5 bases from J, the gap between germline ends came to 15 bases. CDR3 loop: CASKWQGTHEQYF. The CDR3 nucleotides read TGTGCCAGCAAGTGGCAGGGCACCCACGAGCAGTACTTC.

This clonotype occurred a few times. The gene calls are TRBV7-9 and TRBJ2-7; the match to TRBD1 covers 8 bases. Germline lookup yields CDR1 SEHNR and CDR2 FQNEAQ (reference sequence). V was pared by 5 bases and J by 2 bases, with 5 bases of the junction left unmatched. There are 14 residues in the CDR3. The CDR3 DNA reads TGTGCCAGCAGCCTTGGGGACAGGCCCTACGAGCAGTACTTC. It specifies CASSLGDRPYEQYF. Supplemented by reference TRBV7-9 and TRBJ2-7, the full variable domain reads DTGVSQNPRHKITKRGQNVTFRCDPISEHNRLYWYRQTLGQGPEFLTYFQNEAQLEKSRLLSDRFSAERPKGSFSTLEIQRTEQGDSAMYLCASSLGDRPYEQYFGPGTRLTVT.